This T cell receptor beta chain is drawn from a study of blood T cell repertoires in COVID-19 (dated by TCRdb to 2018 to 2021). A note on the overall study: Samples from collaborators originated in the United States, Italy and Spain and spanned both the acute and convalescent phases of COVID-19. The material from the prospective study consisted of cDNA or gDNA derived from T cells, B-cell-depleted T cells, or PBMCs. The dataset comprised deeply sampled blood TCRbeta repertoires from subjects exposed to, actively infected with, or recovered from COVID-19. A freely available public database, intended as a resource for researchers studying the immune response to SARS-CoV-2, is where the repertoires were released. The samples were drawn from the first 160 participants of the ongoing ImmuneRACE study and from more than 1,000 subjects provided by 6 global collaborators. The sample metadata nearly always contained a de-identified subject ID, COVID-19 status, age in years and sex. Where HLA class I and class II types were available, the types were taken from metadata supplied by the sample provider, not from assay-based typing. Broad study findings and their caveats: The quantity of clinical and demographic metadata differed by source and by participant and was supplied without curation.

TCRbeta CDR3 regions were amplified from genomic DNA by means of the immunoSEQ Assay, a bias-controlled multiplex PCR. The study's processing was this. Within the assay, amplification of reference gene primers was used to estimate how many nucleated cells each sample contained. To quantify the absolute abundance of each unique TCRbeta CDR3 rearrangement, sequence reads were collapsed and filtered. For each sample, productive Simpson clonality was calculated by taking the square root of Simpson's diversity index across productive rearrangements. Drawn from immuneACCESS, this table holds only the in-frame rearrangements with V and J called that TCRdb kept. Clones are partly lost; checked studies trace under half to an unresolved V gene and leave the rest unexplained. V, J and clone size are those of that table, while D and trimming were read from the DNA. The sample table contains about 220,000 clones; only one count was recorded for 80% to 90% of them. The top ten clones comprise 3% to 4% of the sample.

The CDR3 goes from the cysteine to the phenylalanine over 14 residues. Of the read, only the CDR3 DNA is kept; its 42 bases are in frame from base 1. A distance of 16 bases separates the germline ends of V and J, which lose 2 bases and 8 bases respectively. The germline V gene encodes CDR1 SGHDT and CDR2 YYEEEE. Enrolling through a virtual design, the prospective study's participants ranged in age from about 18 to 89 years and lived across about two dozen United States geographic areas. In the prospective study, participants were assigned to cohorts based on the clinical history participants reported in a screening survey and a study questionnaire. A participant counted as exposed if, within 2 weeks of entering the study, that participant had been in contact with someone who had a PCR-confirmed or clinician-diagnosed COVID-19 case. In the prospective study, mobile phlebotomists collected whole blood, serum and a nasopharyngeal or oropharyngeal swab from each participant. Over a 2-month period, participants in the prospective study had the option of providing additional blood draws and questionnaires. Blood samples from the prospective study were shipped frozen or at room temperature prior to DNA extraction.

This clone came up once. Its binding antigen is unknown. No base qualities exist here, and no much larger clone lies one base off it. Specimen: PBMCs or T cells enriched from blood (not recorded which). The sequence joins TRBV5-6 to TRBJ1-2; TRBD1 is perhaps the D gene, given 5 matching bases. This receptor was taken from a woman aged 40 to 55 who had been exposed to COVID-19. The CDR3 region has the sequence CASSFGDSTYGYTF. The nucleotide sequence is TGTGCCAGCAGCTTCGGCGACAGCACCTACGGCTACACCTTC. Beyond the CDR3, the reference TRBV5-6 and TRBJ1-2 genes provide the residues; the full variable domain reads: DAGVTQSPTHLIKTRGQQVTLRCSPKSGHDTVSWYQQALGQGPQFIFQYYEEEERQRGNFPDRFSGHQFPNYSSELNVNALLLGDSALYLCASSFGDSTYGYTFGSGTRLTVV.